Described below is a single T cell receptor beta chain sequence and its context. Germline-derived CDR1 and CDR2 are SNHLY and FYNNEI. The CDR3 covers 13 residues. Trimming removed 6 bases from V and 4 bases from J, with 11 bases in between. Profiled with immunoSEQ multiplex PCR; TCRdb holds only in-frame clones, not every one. The sample lists tens of thousands of clones, 90% occurring once. This sample stems from a study of blood T cell repertoires in COVID-19. This chain connects TRBV2 to TRBJ2-3; no clear D. This clonotype originated in a human donor in a cohort sampled during active COVID-19. The sequenced material came from peripheral blood. The CDR3 here is CASSLIASDTQYF. The CDR3 DNA is TGTGCCAGCAGCCTAATTGCCTCAGATACGCAGTATTTT.